This T cell receptor beta chain originates from a study of long-term antiretroviral therapy in people with HIV. Sequencing used immunoSEQ v3.0 at survey level. Here immunoSEQ multiplex PCR was the method, and the copy in TCRdb shows in-frame clones only, minus some. The repertoire includes about 39,000 clones, around 88% of them detected once, and 3.5% to 5% sits in the top ten. The CDR3 is 16 amino acids. This sequence originates from a woman in her late teens or twenties with HIV. This rearrangement joins TRBV12-1 to TRBJ2-7; the table calls TRBD2, which could not be checked here. TRBV12-1 is classified as a pseudogene. Sequenced here: unsorted PBMCs, sampled just before starting antiretroviral therapy. The CDR3 DNA follows: TGTGCCAGCAGATTGTCGCCGGGACTAGCGGGAGGCGAGCAGTACTTC. Amino acid sequence: CASRLSPGLAGGEQYF.